These T cell receptor beta chains were read from a single sample in a study of T cells in Graves' hyperthyroidism and ophthalmopathy. TCRdb re-called the multiplex PCR reads through MiXCR, storing one row per CDR3 protein. The sample records 690,000 or so distinct CDR3 sequences, about 17% being singletons. Sequenced sample: blood. These receptor sequences come from a woman in her 50s with Graves' hyperthyroidism that later progressed to Graves' ophthalmopathy. Both conserved end residues are part of each CDR3. The order of the fields is CDR3 DNA, CDR3 protein, J gene, clone size, D gene, V gene. The D gene is left open where the match is weak. Expanded clones get a size class; other rows say once, few or many, or leave the size out.

CDR3nt: TGTGCCAGCAGTTACCCCCCATGGGGACAGCGTGGGACCTACGAGCAGTACTTC
CDR3aa: CASSYPPWGQRGTYEQYF
j_gene: TRBJ2-7
abundance: many
d_gene: TRBD1
v_gene: TRBV6-6

CDR3nt: TGTGCCAGCACCGGGGACAAGGTCGGTACTGAAGCTTTCTTT
CDR3aa: CASTGDKVGTEAFF
j_gene: TRBJ1-1
abundance: many
d_gene: .
v_gene: TRBV6-1

CDR3nt: TGTGCCAGCAGCTTTATGGGACAGGGATTGCGGACTGAAGCTTTCTTT
CDR3aa: CASSFMGQGLRTEAFF
j_gene: TRBJ1-1
abundance: .
d_gene: TRBD1
v_gene: TRBV7-9

CDR3nt: TGTGCCAGCAGCCCAACTCTGACAAGAGCGGGCGAAAAACTGTTTTTT
CDR3aa: CASSPTLTRAGEKLFF
j_gene: TRBJ1-4
abundance: few
d_gene: .
v_gene: TRBV14

CDR3nt: TGTGCCAGCTCCCAATACCCAGGGACAGGCGTATGGACCCAGTACTTC
CDR3aa: CASSQYPGTGVWTQYF
j_gene: TRBJ2-5
abundance: many
d_gene: TRBD1
v_gene: TRBV18

CDR3nt: TGTGCCAGCAGTTACTCGAGGGTGGAAGGGGCCAACGTCCTGACTTTC
CDR3aa: CASSYSRVEGANVLTF
j_gene: TRBJ2-6
abundance: many
d_gene: .
v_gene: TRBV6-5

CDR3nt: TGTGCCAGCAGCACCCTAGCGGGGTCATACAATGAGCAGTTCTTC
CDR3aa: CASSTLAGSYNEQFF
j_gene: TRBJ2-1
abundance: many
d_gene: TRBD2
v_gene: TRBV7-3

CDR3nt: TGTGCCAGCAGAAACGTGTGGGGGATTCGCGCTGAAGCTTTCTTT
CDR3aa: CASRNVWGIRAEAFF
j_gene: TRBJ1-1
abundance: few
d_gene: .
v_gene: TRBV12-3/TRBV12-4

CDR3nt: TGTGCCAGCATCTATACTGGGGGGCCTACGAGACAAGAGACCCAGTACTTC
CDR3aa: CASIYTGGPTRQETQYF
j_gene: TRBJ2-5
abundance: .
d_gene: .
v_gene: TRBV11-2

CDR3nt: TGTGCCAGCACCATGGCGGGGGGGAGAAACGAGCAGTACTTC
CDR3aa: CASTMAGGRNEQYF
j_gene: TRBJ2-7
abundance: few
d_gene: TRBD2
v_gene: TRBV12-3/TRBV12-4

CDR3nt: TGTGCCAGCAGTTTACGCGAATTCGGAGCTTTCTTT
CDR3aa: CASSLREFGAFF
j_gene: TRBJ1-1
abundance: .
d_gene: .
v_gene: TRBV12-3/TRBV12-4

CDR3nt: TGCAGCGTTGAAATGGCGTCAGGAAAGAACACCGGGGAGCTGTTTTTT
CDR3aa: CSVEMASGKNTGELFF
j_gene: TRBJ2-2
abundance: few
d_gene: .
v_gene: TRBV29-1

CDR3nt: TGTGCCAGCCGAAACTTGGGGGGAGGAGCTTTCTTT
CDR3aa: CASRNLGGGAFF
j_gene: TRBJ1-1
abundance: many
d_gene: .
v_gene: TRBV2

CDR3nt: TGTGCCAGTAGTATGACAGGGTTGAATGAAAAACTGTTTTTT
CDR3aa: CASSMTGLNEKLFF
j_gene: TRBJ1-4
abundance: few
d_gene: TRBD1
v_gene: TRBV19

CDR3nt: TGTGCCAGCAGTTCCCATGATCCGGCGGAGCGGAAGGGAAACACCATATATTTT
CDR3aa: CASSSHDPAERKGNTIYF
j_gene: TRBJ1-3
abundance: few
d_gene: .
v_gene: TRBV6-1

CDR3nt: TGTGCCAGCAGCGACAGGGGGTCTCCGGCTAATGAAAAACTGTTTTTT
CDR3aa: CASSDRGSPANEKLFF
j_gene: TRBJ1-4
abundance: many
d_gene: TRBD1
v_gene: TRBV2

CDR3nt: TGTGCCAGCAGTTACATCAGACAGCCCATGGCCTCTGGGGCCAACGTCCTGACTTTC
CDR3aa: CASSYIRQPMASGANVLTF
j_gene: TRBJ2-6
abundance: few
d_gene: .
v_gene: TRBV6-5

CDR3nt: TGTGCCACCAGTGATCCGGGACAGGGGGGAGATACGCAGTATTTT
CDR3aa: CATSDPGQGGDTQYF
j_gene: TRBJ2-3
abundance: .
d_gene: TRBD1
v_gene: TRBV24-1

CDR3nt: TGTGCCAGCTCACCGGCGTCGGCTGAAGCTTTCTTT
CDR3aa: CASSPASAEAFF
j_gene: TRBJ1-1
abundance: many
d_gene: .
v_gene: TRBV18

CDR3nt: TGTGCCAGTAGTATACGACAGACGGATCAGCCCCAGCATTTT
CDR3aa: CASSIRQTDQPQHF
j_gene: TRBJ1-5
abundance: .
d_gene: .
v_gene: TRBV19

CDR3nt: TGTGCCACGGGAACAGGGGCGGAGGGCACTGAAGCTTTCTTT
CDR3aa: CATGTGAEGTEAFF
j_gene: TRBJ1-1
abundance: many
d_gene: TRBD1
v_gene: TRBV2

CDR3nt: TGTGCCAGCAGTGGGGGGGGGTCTGGCTACACCTTC
CDR3aa: CASSGGGSGYTF
j_gene: TRBJ1-2
abundance: .
d_gene: .
v_gene: TRBV6-1

CDR3nt: TGTGCCAGCAGCCAAACCTATGCGGGGGGGCCTCATACGCAGTATTTT
CDR3aa: CASSQTYAGGPHTQYF
j_gene: TRBJ2-3
abundance: .
d_gene: TRBD2
v_gene: TRBV7-9